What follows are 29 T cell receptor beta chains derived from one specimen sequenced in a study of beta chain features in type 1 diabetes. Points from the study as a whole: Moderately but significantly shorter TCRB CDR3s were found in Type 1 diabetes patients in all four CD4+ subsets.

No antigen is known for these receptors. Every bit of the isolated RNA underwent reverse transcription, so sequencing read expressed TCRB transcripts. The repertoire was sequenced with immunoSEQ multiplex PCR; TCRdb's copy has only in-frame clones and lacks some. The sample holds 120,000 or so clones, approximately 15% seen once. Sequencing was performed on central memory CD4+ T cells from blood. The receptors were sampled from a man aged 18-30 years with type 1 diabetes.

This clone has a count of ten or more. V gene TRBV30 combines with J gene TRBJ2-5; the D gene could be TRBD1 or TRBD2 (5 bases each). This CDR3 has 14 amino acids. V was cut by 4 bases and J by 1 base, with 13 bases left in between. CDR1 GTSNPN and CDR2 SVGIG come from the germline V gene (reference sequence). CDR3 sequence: CAWILPGPQETQYF. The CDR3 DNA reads TGTGCCTGGATTCTACCGGGACCCCAAGAGACCCAGTACTTC.

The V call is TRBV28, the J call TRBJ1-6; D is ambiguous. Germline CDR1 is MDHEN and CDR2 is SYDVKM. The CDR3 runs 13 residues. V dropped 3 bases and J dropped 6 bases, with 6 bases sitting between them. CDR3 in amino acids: CASSFRGNSPLHF. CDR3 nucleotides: TGTGCCAGCAGTTTTCGGGGTAATTCACCCCTCCACTTT.

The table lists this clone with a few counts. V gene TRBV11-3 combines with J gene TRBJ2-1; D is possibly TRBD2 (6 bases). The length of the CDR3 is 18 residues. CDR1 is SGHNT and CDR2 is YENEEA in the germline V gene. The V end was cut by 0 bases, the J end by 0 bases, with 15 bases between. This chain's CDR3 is CASSLDNIGRSSYNEQFF. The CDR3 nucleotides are TGTGCCAGCAGCTTAGATAATATAGGGAGGAGCTCCTACAATGAGCAGTTCTTC.

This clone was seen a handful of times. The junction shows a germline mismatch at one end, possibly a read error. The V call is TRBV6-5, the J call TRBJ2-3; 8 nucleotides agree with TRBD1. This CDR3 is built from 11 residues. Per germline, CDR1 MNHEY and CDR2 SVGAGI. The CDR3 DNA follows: TGTGCCAGCAGTTCCCCCCGGGACAGGAGTTTT. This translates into CASSSPRDRSF.

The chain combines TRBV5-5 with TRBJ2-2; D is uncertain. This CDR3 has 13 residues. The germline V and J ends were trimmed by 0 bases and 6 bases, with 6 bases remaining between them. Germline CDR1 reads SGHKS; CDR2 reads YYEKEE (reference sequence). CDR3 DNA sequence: TGTGCCAGCAGCTTGGCTCCCCCCGGGGAGCTGTTTTTT. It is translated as CASSLAPPGELFF.

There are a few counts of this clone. The DNA of the CDR3 is TGTGCCAGCTCACCACCGGCTCCCGGGAAAATGTTTCAGCCGACAGATACGCAGTATTTT. Translation gives CASSPPAPGKMFQPTDTQYF. The chain couples TRBV18 to TRBJ2-3; a possible D gene is TRBD2 (5 bases). Trimming cost V 0 bases and J 3 bases, with 25 bases left between them. CDR1 and CDR2 (germline): KGHSH, LQKENI. CDR3 length: 20 amino acids. Complete variable domain (other parts from reference TRBV18 and TRBJ2-3): NAGVMQNPRHLVRRRGQEARLRCSPMKGHSHVYWYRQLPEEGLKFMVYLQKENIIDESGMPKERFSAEFPKEGPSILRIQQVVRGDSAAYFCASSPPAPGKMFQPTDTQYFGPGTRLTVL.

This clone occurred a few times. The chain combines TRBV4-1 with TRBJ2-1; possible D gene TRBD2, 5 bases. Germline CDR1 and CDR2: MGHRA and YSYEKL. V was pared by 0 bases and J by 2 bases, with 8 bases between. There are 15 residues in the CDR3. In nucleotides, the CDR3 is TGCGCCAGCAGCCAAGATGGCGGGCCCTACAATGAGCAGTTCTTC. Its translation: CASSQDGGPYNEQFF.

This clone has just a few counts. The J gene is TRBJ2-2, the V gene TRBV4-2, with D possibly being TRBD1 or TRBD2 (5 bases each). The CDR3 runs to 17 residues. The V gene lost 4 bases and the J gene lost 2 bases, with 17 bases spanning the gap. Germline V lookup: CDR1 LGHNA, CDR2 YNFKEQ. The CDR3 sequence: CASSRDTRDANTGELFF. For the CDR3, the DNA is TGTGCCAGCAGCCGAGACACCCGGGACGCCAACACCGGGGAGCTGTTTTTT.

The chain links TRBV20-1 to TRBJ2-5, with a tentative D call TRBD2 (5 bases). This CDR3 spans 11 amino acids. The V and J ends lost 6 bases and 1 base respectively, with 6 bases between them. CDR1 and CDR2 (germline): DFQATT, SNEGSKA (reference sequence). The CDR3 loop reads CSALAQETQYF. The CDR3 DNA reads TGCAGTGCCCTAGCCCAAGAGACCCAGTACTTC.

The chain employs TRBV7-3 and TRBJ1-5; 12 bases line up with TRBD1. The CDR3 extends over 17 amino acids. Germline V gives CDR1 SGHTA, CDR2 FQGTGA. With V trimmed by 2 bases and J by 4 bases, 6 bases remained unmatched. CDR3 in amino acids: CASSLPGQGARNQPQHF. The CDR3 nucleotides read TGTGCCAGCAGCTTACCGGGACAGGGGGCGAGGAATCAGCCCCAGCATTTT.

CDR3 region: CASSPLRGTDTQYF. For the CDR3, the DNA is TGTGCCAGCAGCCCACTGAGGGGCACAGATACGCAGTATTTT. The chain combines TRBV7-2 with TRBJ2-3; possibly TRBD2 for D (5 bases). In germline, CDR1 is SGHTA, CDR2 FQGNSA. Trimming shortened V by 5 bases and J by 1 base, and 10 bases separated the two germline ends. There are 14 residues in the CDR3.

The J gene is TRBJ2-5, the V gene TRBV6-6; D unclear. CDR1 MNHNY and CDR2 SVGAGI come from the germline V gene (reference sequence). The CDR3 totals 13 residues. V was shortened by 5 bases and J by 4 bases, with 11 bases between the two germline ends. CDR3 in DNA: TGTGCCAGCAGTCCGAGTATGGCAGAGACCCAGTACTTC. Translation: CASSPSMAETQYF.

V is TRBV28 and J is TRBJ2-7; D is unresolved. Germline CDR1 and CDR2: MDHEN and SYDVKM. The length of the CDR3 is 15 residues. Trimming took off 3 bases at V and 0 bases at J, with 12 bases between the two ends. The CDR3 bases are TGTGCCAGCAGTTTTCTGGACCCTGGCTCCTACGAGCAGTACTTC. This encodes CASSFLDPGSYEQYF.

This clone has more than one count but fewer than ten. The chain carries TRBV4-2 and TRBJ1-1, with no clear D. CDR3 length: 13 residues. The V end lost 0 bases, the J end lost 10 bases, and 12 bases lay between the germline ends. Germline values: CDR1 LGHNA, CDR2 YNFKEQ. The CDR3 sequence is CASSQDTGVGAFF. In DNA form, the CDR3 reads TGTGCCAGCAGCCAAGATACCGGGGTGGGAGCTTTCTTT.

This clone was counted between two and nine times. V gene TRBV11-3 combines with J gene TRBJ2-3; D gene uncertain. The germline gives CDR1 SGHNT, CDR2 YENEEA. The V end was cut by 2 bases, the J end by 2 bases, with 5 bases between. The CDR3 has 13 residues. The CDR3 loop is CASSLTYTDTQYF. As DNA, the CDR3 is TGTGCCAGCAGCTTAACCTACACAGATACGCAGTATTTT. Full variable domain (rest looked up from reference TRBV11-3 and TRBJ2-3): EAGVVQSPRYKIIEKKQPVAFWCNPISGHNTLYWYLQNLGQGPELLIRYENEEAVDDSQLPKDRFSAERLKGVDSTLKIQPAELGDSAVYLCASSLTYTDTQYFGPGTRLTVL.

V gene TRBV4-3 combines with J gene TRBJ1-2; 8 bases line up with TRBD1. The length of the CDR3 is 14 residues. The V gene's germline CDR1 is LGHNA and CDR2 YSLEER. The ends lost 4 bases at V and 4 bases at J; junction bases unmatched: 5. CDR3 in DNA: TGCGCCAGCAGCCCCGCCGGGACAGGCTATGGCTACACCTTC. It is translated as CASSPAGTGYGYTF.

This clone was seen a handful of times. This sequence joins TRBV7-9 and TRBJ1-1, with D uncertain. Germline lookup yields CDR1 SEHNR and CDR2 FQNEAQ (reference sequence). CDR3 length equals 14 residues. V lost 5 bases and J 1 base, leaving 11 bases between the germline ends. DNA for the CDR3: TGTGCCAGCAGCGTTGGGCCAGGGAACACTGAAGCTTTCTTT. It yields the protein CASSVGPGNTEAFF. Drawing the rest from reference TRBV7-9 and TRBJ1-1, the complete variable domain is DTGVSQNPRHKITKRGQNVTFRCDPISEHNRLYWYRQTLGQGPEFLTYFQNEAQLEKSRLLSDRFSAERPKGSFSTLEIQRTEQGDSAMYLCASSVGPGNTEAFFGQGTRLTVV.

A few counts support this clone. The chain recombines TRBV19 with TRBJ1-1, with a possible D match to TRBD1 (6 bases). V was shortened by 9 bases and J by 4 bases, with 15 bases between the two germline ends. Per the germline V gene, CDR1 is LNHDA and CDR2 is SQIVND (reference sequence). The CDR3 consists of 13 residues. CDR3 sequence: CASRQATVTEAFF. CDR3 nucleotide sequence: TGTGCCAGCCGACAGGCTACCGTCACTGAAGCTTTCTTT.

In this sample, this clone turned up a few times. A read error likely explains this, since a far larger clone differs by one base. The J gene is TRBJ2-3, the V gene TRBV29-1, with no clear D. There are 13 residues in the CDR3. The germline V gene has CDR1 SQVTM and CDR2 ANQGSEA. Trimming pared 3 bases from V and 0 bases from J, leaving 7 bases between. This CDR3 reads CSVDCFSTDTQYF. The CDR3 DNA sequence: TGCAGCGTTGACTGCTTTAGCACAGATACGCAGTATTTT.

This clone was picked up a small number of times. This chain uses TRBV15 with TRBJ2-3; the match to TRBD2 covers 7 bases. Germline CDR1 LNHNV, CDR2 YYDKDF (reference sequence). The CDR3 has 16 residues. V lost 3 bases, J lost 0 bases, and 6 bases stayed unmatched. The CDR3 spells CATSRGGNPSTDTQYF. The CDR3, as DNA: TGTGCCACCAGCAGGGGAGGGAACCCTAGCACAGATACGCAGTATTTT.

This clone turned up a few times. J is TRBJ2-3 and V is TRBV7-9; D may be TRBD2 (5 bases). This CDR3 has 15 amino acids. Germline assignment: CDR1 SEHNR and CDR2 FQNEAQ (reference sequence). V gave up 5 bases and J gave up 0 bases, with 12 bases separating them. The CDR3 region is CASSQLVGSTDTQYF. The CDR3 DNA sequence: TGTGCCAGCAGCCAACTAGTTGGTAGCACAGATACGCAGTATTTT.

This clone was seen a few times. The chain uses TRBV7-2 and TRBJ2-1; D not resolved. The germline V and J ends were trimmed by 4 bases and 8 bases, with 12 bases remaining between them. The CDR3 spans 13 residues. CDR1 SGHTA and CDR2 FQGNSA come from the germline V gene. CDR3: CASSSGHLDEQFF. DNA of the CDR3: TGTGCCAGCAGCTCCGGTCACCTTGATGAGCAGTTCTTC.

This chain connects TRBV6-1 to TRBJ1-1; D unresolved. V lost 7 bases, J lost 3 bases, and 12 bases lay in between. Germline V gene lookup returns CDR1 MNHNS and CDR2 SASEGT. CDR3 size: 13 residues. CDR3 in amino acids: CASTEVPYTEAFF. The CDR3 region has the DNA TGTGCCAGCACCGAGGTTCCGTACACTGAAGCTTTCTTT.

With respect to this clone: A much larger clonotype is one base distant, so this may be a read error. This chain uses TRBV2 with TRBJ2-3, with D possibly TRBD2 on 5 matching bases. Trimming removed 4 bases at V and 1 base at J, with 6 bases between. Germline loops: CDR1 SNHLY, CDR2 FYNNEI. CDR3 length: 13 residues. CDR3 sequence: CASSGTRTDTQYF. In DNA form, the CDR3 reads TGTGCCAGCAGTGGGACTCGCACAGATACGCAGTATTTT.

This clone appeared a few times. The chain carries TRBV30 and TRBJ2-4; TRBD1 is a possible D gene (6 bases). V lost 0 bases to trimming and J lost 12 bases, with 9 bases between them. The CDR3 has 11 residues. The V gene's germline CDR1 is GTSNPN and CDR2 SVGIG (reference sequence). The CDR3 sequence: CAWSVGDNQYF. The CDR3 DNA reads TGTGCCTGGAGTGTTGGGGACAATCAGTACTTC.

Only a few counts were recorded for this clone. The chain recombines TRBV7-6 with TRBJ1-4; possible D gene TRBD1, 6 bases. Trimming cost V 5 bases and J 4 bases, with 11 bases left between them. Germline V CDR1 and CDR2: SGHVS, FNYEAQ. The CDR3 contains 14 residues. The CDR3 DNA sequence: TGTGCCAGCAGCCGGACAGCGAATAATGAAAAACTGTTTTTT. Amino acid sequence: CASSRTANNEKLFF.

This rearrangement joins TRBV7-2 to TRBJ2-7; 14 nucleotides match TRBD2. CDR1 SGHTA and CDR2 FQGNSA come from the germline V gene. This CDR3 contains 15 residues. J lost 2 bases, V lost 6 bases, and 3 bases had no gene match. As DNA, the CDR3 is TGTGCCAGCAGAAAGGGACTAGCGGGGGCCTACGAGCAGTACTTC. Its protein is CASRKGLAGAYEQYF.

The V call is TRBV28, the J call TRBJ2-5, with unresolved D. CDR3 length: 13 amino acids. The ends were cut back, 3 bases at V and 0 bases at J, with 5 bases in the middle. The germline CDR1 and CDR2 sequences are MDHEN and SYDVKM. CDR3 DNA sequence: TGTGCCAGCAGTTTCGGCGACCAAGAGACCCAGTACTTC. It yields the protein CASSFGDQETQYF.

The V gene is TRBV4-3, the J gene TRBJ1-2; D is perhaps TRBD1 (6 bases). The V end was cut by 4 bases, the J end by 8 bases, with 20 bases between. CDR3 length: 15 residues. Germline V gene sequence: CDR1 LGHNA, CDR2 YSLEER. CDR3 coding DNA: TGCGCCAGCAGCCGTATGTTGGGGGGCGCGGCGGGCTACACCTTC. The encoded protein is CASSRMLGGAAGYTF.